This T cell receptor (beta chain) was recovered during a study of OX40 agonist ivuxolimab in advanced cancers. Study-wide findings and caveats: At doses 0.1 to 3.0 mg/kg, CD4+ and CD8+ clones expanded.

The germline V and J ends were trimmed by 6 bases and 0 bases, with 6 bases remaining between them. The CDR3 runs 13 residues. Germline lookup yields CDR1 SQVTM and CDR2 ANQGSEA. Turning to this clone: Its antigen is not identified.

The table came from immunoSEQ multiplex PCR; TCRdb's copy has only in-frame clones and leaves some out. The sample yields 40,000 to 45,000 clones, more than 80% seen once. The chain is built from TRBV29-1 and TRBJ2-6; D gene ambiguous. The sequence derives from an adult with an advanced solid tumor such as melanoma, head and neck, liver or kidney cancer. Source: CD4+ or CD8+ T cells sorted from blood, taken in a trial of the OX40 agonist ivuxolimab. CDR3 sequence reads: CSVPSSGANVLTF. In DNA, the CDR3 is TGCAGCGTGCCGAGCTCTGGGGCCAACGTCCTGACTTTC.